The 4 T cell receptor beta chains given below trace back to one sample, sequenced in a study of blood T cell repertoires in COVID-19. Repertoires were generated with immunoSEQ multiplex PCR, while TCRdb's copy carries only in-frame clones and drops some. The table records about 240,000 clones, 80% to 95% of them present only once. Sequenced: peripheral blood. The origin of the receptors is a man aged 25 to 40 with COVID-19, enrolled during active disease.

The chain combines TRBV7-3 with TRBJ2-2, with 8 bases fitting TRBD2. V shed 4 bases and J 1 base; nucleotides not matched to a gene: 2. The germline V gene has CDR1 SGHTA and CDR2 FQGTGA. The CDR3 length is 15 residues. The CDR3 DNA follows: TGTGCCAGCAGCTACCTAGCGGGGAACACCGGGGAGCTGTTTTTT. Translated: CASSYLAGNTGELFF.

This chain links TRBV10-1 with TRBJ2-7; 8 bases match TRBD2. Germline V CDR1 and CDR2: WNHNN, SYGVQD (reference sequence). There are 13 residues in the CDR3. With V trimmed by 7 bases and J by 6 bases, 8 bases remained unmatched. The CDR3 loop reads CASTSAGTSEQYF. DNA for the CDR3: TGCGCCAGCACCTCCGCCGGGACTAGCGAGCAGTACTTC.

The V and J genes are TRBV10-2 and TRBJ1-2, with D possibly matching TRBD1 (6 bases). Germline V gene lookup returns CDR1 WSHSY and CDR2 SAAADI. The CDR3 contains 13 residues. V lost 6 bases to trimming and J lost 6 bases, with 14 bases between them. CDR3 DNA: TGCGCCAGCAGCGAAAATGGACAGAATGGCTACACCTTC. As protein: CASSENGQNGYTF.

The chain employs TRBV2 and TRBJ1-3; D is undetermined. CDR3 length: 15 residues. Germline CDR1 is SNHLY and CDR2 is FYNNEI. V lost 7 bases and J 1 base, leaving 14 bases between the germline ends. The CDR3 nucleotides read TGTGCCAGCACCCTTTCCGGGGTTTCTGGAAACACCATATATTTT. The encoded protein is CASTLSGVSGNTIYF.